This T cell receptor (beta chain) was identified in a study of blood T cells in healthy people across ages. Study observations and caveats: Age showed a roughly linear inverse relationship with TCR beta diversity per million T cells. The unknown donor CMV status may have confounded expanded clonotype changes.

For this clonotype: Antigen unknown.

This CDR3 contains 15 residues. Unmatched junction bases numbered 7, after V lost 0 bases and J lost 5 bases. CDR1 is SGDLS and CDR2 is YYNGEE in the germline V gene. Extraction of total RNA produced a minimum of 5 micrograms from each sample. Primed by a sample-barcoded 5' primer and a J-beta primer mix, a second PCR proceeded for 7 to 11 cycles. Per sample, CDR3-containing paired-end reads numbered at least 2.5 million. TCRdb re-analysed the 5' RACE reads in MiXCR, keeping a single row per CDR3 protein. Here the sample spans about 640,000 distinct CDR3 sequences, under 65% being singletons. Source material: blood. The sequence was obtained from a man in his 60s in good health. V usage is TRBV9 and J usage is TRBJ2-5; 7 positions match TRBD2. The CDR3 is CASSVAGLVSETQYF. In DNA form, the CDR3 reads TGTGCCAGCAGCGTAGCTGGACTAGTATCTGAGACCCAGTACTTC.